This is a list of T cell receptor beta chains from one sample in a study of a mutant IDH1 vaccine in newly diagnosed glioma. Sequencing used immunoSEQ multiplex PCR; TCRdb keeps in-frame clones, though not all of them. The sample consists of fewer than 65,000 clones, over 70% of them appearing once. These TCRs' antigens remain unknown. The source was PBMCs, collected from a glioma patient whose treatment included an IDH1 peptide vaccine. These TCRs come from a man aged 50 to 59 with glioma. CDR3s leave out the opening cysteine and the closing phenylalanine or tryptophan.

v_gene	j_gene	CDR3aa
TRBV18	TRBJ1-2	ASSPGTGGATGYT
TRBV7-3	TRBJ2-3	ASSPRLGTDTQY
TRBV4-2	TRBJ1-1	ASSQYQGASTEAF
TRBV5-1	TRBJ1-1	ASSPSAGTTEAF
TRBV7-9	TRBJ2-5	ASQIRQEQETQY
TRBV11-3	TRBJ2-1	ASSRQGQGLNEQF
TRBV20-1	TRBJ2-1	SIAGGNEQF
TRBV29-1	TRBJ2-7	SVGPGTSYEQY
TRBV6-1	TRBJ2-2	ASSDPGEITGELF
TRBV29-1	TRBJ1-1	SVYKNTEAF
TRBV29-1	TRBJ1-3	SVSGPSSDQSGNTIY
TRBV19	TRBJ2-2	ASNPYGNTGELF
TRBV2	TRBJ2-7	ASKSPGTAYEQY
TRBV6-5	TRBJ2-3	ASSYVPGGTDTQY
TRBV2	TRBJ2-1	AVRTSPYNEQF
TRBV11-2	TRBJ2-1	ASSSPLAYNEQF
TRBV9	TRBJ2-4	ASSVVDTGPGNIQY
TRBV10-3	TRBJ2-7	AISHEYEQY
TRBV9	TRBJ2-2	ASSVGDSGGFTGELF
TRBV7-6	TRBJ1-4	ASSLDKRTVANEKLF
TRBV2	TRBJ2-2	ASRRDGVAGELF
TRBV6-1	TRBJ2-7	ASSGPTGGHYEQY
TRBV28	TRBJ1-1	ASSINLRDTEAF
TRBV19	TRBJ1-4	ASSVDSNEKLF
TRBV19	TRBJ1-5	ASSQGLGQPQH
TRBV9	TRBJ2-1	ASSVAASPSGYNEQF
TRBV28	TRBJ2-3	ASSRLGPSDTQY
TRBV27	TRBJ1-5	ASSDSFNQPQH
TRBV9	TRBJ1-4	ASSSSEGPRV
TRBV19	TRBJ1-5	ASSMDRASNQPQH
TRBV7-8	TRBJ1-5	ASSIGTGPLPQH
TRBV2	TRBJ1-2	ASRDSGYT
TRBV18	TRBJ1-1	ASSPGQGEAF
TRBV18	TRBJ2-1	ASSPMAQGSYNEQF
TRBV5-1	TRBJ2-3	ASNPGLAVSTDTQY
TRBV14	TRBJ2-1	ASSAYNEQF
TRBV9	TRBJ2-5	ASSPQWDRQETQY
TRBV2	TRBJ1-1	ASAPDRGLTEAF
TRBV5-4	TRBJ2-2	ASRVAGMNTGELF
TRBV2	TRBJ1-4	ASSEGLTNEKLF
TRBV15	TRBJ1-1	ATSPLGQGSEAF